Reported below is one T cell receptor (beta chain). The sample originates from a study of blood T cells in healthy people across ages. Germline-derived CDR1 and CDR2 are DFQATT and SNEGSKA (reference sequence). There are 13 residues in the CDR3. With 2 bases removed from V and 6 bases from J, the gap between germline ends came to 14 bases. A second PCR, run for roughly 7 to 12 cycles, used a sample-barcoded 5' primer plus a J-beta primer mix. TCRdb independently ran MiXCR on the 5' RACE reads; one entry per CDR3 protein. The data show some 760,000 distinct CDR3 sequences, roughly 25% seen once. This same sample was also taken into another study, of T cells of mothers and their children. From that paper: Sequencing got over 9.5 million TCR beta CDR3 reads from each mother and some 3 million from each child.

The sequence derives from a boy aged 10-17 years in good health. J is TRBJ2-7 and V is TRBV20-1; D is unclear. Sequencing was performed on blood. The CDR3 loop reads CSARYSDFGEQYF. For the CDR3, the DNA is TGCAGTGCTAGATACAGCGATTTTGGCGAGCAGTACTTC.